This T cell receptor beta chain was found in a study of cytomegalovirus exposure and HLA in healthy donors. Whole-study results and caveats: It was confirmed in vitro that three of the CMV-associated chains were specific for CMV antigens.

Generated by immunoSEQ multiplex PCR, the TCRdb table keeps only in-frame clones and is missing some. The profile shows around 150,000 clones, less than 90% of them singletons. This clone was detected only a few times. Antigen specificity is unknown. CDR1 ENHRY and CDR2 SYGVKD come from the germline V gene. J gave up 8 bases and V 9 bases, and 15 bases lay outside the gene matches. The CDR3 is 15 amino acids. This clonotype was obtained from a man under 40 in good health and CMV-seropositive. Sequences were obtained from PBMCs. This rearrangement joins TRBV10-3 to TRBJ2-1, with 8 bases aligning to TRBD1. The CDR3 protein is CAITGAGQGVHEQFF. The CDR3 bases are TGTGCCATTACGGGGGCCGGACAGGGAGTGCATGAGCAGTTCTTC.